The 11 T cell receptor beta chains below all came from one sample that was sequenced in a study of PD-L1 blockade in urothelial cancer. Sample time point: pretreatment peripheral blood. TCRdb keeps only in-frame clones here, not all; method: immunoSEQ multiplex PCR. The table includes 38,000 or so clones, around 85% detected once. Sequencing was performed on PBMCs, taken around atezolizumab (anti-PD-L1) treatment. The origin of the receptors is an elderly man with urothelial cancer.

J is TRBJ2-7 and V is TRBV5-5; 7 nucleotides match TRBD1. V shed 4 bases, J shed 0 bases, and the junction held 10 bases outside the gene matches. Germline V gene sequence: CDR1 SGHKS, CDR2 YYEKEE (reference sequence). The CDR3 is 16 residues long. In DNA, the CDR3 is TGTGCCAGCAGCCCGTTAGGGGGCCAGTTCTCCTACGAGCAGTACTTC. This sequence encodes CASSPLGGQFSYEQYF. Together with reference TRBV5-5 and TRBJ2-7, the CDR3 gives the full variable domain: DAGVTQSPTHLIKTRGQQVTLRCSPISGHKSVSWYQQVLGQGPQFIFQYYEKEERGRGNFPDRFSARQFPNYSSELNVNALLLGDSALYLCASSPLGGQFSYEQYFGPGTRLTVT.

The rearrangement links TRBV10-3 to TRBJ2-5; TRBD2 aligns across 10 bases. In germline, CDR1 is ENHRY, CDR2 SYGVKD. CDR3 length equals 13 residues. V shed 10 bases and J 2 bases; nucleotides not matched to a gene: 4. The CDR3 is CATGTSVQETQYF. The CDR3 nucleotides read TGTGCCACCGGGACTAGCGTTCAAGAGACCCAGTACTTC.

This clone has more than one count but fewer than ten. The rearrangement uses TRBV2 and TRBJ2-3, with TRBD1 matching over 11 bases. With 6 bases clipped from V and 3 bases from J, the junction kept 5 bases outside the gene matches. CDR3 length equals 15 residues. Germline V CDR1 and CDR2: SNHLY, FYNNEI. As DNA, the CDR3 is TGTGCCAGCAGGAGCCGGGACAGGGGGACAGATACGCAGTATTTT. It is translated as CASRSRDRGTDTQYF.

The chain has TRBV18 and TRBJ1-5, with D uncertain. V dropped 1 base and J dropped 0 bases, with 7 bases sitting between them. The CDR3 covers 15 residues. Germline loops: CDR1 KGHSH, CDR2 LQKENI. CDR3 coding DNA: TGTGCCAGCTCACCACAACACGATAGCAATCAGCCCCAGCATTTT. Translating it yields CASSPQHDSNQPQHF.

J is TRBJ2-7 and V is TRBV30; 8 nucleotides match TRBD1. CDR1 is GTSNPN, CDR2 SVGIG, per germline (reference sequence). Trimming cost V 2 bases and J 2 bases; bases outside gene matches: 5. The CDR3 totals 14 residues. CDR3 in amino acids: CAWSLGTGPYEQYF. The CDR3 DNA is TGTGCCTGGAGTCTAGGGACAGGTCCCTACGAGCAGTACTTC. Full variable domain (outside the CDR3, taken from reference TRBV30 and TRBJ2-7): SQTIHQWPATLVQPVGSPLSLECTVEGTSNPNLYWYRQAAGRGLQLLFYSVGIGQISSEVPQNLSASRPQDRQFILSSKKLLLSDSGFYLCAWSLGTGPYEQYFGPGTRLTVT.

The chain recombines TRBV5-1 with TRBJ2-1; TRBD1 matches 9 bases. Germline-derived CDR1 and CDR2 are SGHRS and YFSETQ. This CDR3 contains 15 residues. V lost 4 bases to trimming and J lost 1 base; unmatched junction nucleotides: 3. The CDR3 coding sequence is TGCGCCAGCAGCAAGACAGGGGGGTCCTACAATGAGCAGTTCTTC. It encodes CASSKTGGSYNEQFF.

The CDR3, as DNA: TGTGCCAGCAGACAGGGGGGGGCCAGAAACAATGAGCAGTTCTTC. Its translation: CASRQGGARNNEQFF. The V and J genes are TRBV9 and TRBJ2-1; possibly TRBD1 for D (8 bases). Between the trimmed V and J ends, which lost 5 bases and 5 bases, there was a span of 17 bases. Per the germline V gene, CDR1 is SGDLS and CDR2 is YYNGEE. The CDR3 covers 15 residues.

The chain joins TRBV5-6 to TRBJ2-3; D gene ambiguous. This CDR3 has 14 amino acids. Germline lookup yields CDR1 SGHDT and CDR2 YYEEEE. Trimming shortened V by 4 bases and J by 2 bases, and 11 bases separated the two germline ends. The CDR3 here is CASSHFFDTDTQYF. The CDR3 nucleotides are TGTGCCAGCAGCCACTTCTTCGACACAGATACGCAGTATTTT.

The chain couples TRBV11-2 to TRBJ2-7; tentatively, D is TRBD1 (6 bases). CDR1 and CDR2 from the germline V gene are SGHAT and FQNNGV. Trimming took off 6 bases at V and 2 bases at J, with 14 bases between the two ends. CDR3 length: 14 residues. CDR3 sequence: CASRSTTGTYEQYF. The DNA of the CDR3 is TGTGCCAGCAGATCCACAACAGGGACCTACGAGCAGTACTTC.

The gene calls are TRBV5-6 and TRBJ1-2; possible D gene TRBD1, 5 bases. Germline V gives CDR1 SGHDT, CDR2 YYEEEE. The germline V and J ends were trimmed by 4 bases and 0 bases, with 10 bases remaining between them. The CDR3 covers 14 residues. This CDR3 reads CASSPPGTNYGYTF. CDR3 coding DNA: TGTGCCAGCAGCCCACCAGGGACTAACTATGGCTACACCTTC.

The chain joins TRBV6-1 to TRBJ1-5; 7 bases map to TRBD1. Trimming at V came to 2 bases and at J to 7 bases, leaving 2 bases not matched to a gene. The CDR3 is 13 amino acids. Per the germline V gene, CDR1 is MNHNS and CDR2 is SASEGT. CDR3 amino acids: CASSERDRQPQHF. CDR3 bases: TGTGCCAGCAGTGAAAGGGACAGACAGCCCCAGCATTTT.